This TCR beta chain was identified in a study of T cells in Graves' hyperthyroidism and ophthalmopathy. Regarding the study as a whole: Most thyroid clonotypes expanded above 0.001 were also detected in blood.

RNA transcripts served as the template for amplifying TCR beta CDR3 regions. When the TCR CDR3 underwent first-round RT-PCR, the HTBI primer set was used. TCRdb reprocessed the multiplex PCR reads with MiXCR, giving one entry per CDR3 protein. The sample has 500,000 or so distinct CDR3 sequences, roughly 15% seen once. For this clonotype: The antigen remains undetermined.

V was shortened by 5 bases and J by 2 bases, with 12 bases between the two germline ends. This CDR3 has 14 amino acids. Germline V gene data show CDR1 as MGHDK and CDR2 as SYGVNS. With duration under 3 months, ophthalmopathy was active: Clinical Activity Score at least 3, NOSPECS at least 4. Clinical symptoms, serum thyroxine, TRAb, thyroid ultrasound and orbital computed tomography established diagnosis. Extraction of PBMCs used roughly 9.6 ml of fresh peripheral blood. The TCR was taken from a woman between 25 and 40 years old with Graves' ophthalmopathy. The chain recombines TRBV25-1 with TRBJ2-5; D not resolved. Sequencing was performed on blood. In DNA, the CDR3 is TGTGCCAGCAGTCCGACCCATAAACAAGAGACCCAGTACTTC. Translation gives CASSPTHKQETQYF.